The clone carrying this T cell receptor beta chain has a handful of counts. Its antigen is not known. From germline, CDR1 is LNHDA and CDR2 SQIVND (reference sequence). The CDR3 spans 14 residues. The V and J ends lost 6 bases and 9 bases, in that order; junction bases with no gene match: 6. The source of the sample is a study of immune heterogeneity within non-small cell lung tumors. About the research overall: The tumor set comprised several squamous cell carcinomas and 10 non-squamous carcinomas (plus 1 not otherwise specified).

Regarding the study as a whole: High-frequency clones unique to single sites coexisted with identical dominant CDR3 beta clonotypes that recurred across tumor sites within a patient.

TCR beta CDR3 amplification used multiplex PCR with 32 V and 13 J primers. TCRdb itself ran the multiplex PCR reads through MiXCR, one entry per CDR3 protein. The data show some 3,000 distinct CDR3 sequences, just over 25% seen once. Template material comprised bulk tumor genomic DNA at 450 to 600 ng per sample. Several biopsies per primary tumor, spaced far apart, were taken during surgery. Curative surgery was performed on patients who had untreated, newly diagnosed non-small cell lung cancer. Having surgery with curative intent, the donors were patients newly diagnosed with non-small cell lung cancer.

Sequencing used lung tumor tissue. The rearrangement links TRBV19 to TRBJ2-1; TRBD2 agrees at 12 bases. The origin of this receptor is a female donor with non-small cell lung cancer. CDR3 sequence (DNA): TGTGCCAGTAGCTTGACTAGCGGGAGTCTTGAGCAGTTCTTC. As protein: CASSLTSGSLEQFF.